This TCR beta chain was found in a study of blood T cell repertoires in COVID-19. The assay was immunoSEQ multiplex PCR, and TCRdb's table has in-frame clones only and misses some. In the table there are under 200,000 clones, roughly nine tenths of which are singletons. Germline loops: CDR1 SGHTA, CDR2 FQGTGA. The CDR3 sequence is 19 residues long. Trimming cost V 5 bases and J 3 bases, with 28 bases left between them. The chain uses TRBV7-3 and TRBJ2-5; D is possibly TRBD2 (7 bases). The receptor's source is a woman in her sixties with COVID-19, enrolled during active disease. Material for sequencing was peripheral blood. CDR3 DNA sequence: TGTGCCAGCAGCCCAGGGCGGGGGCTCATCCTGCTTTACAAAGAGACCCAGTACTTC. It codes for CASSPGRGLILLYKETQYF. The full variable domain, completed using reference TRBV7-3 and TRBJ2-5, is GAGVSQTPSNKVTEKGKYVELRCDPISGHTALYWYRQSLGQGPEFLIYFQGTGAADDSGLPNDRFFAVRPEGSVSTLKIQRTERGDSAVYLCASSPGRGLILLYKETQYFGPGTRLLVL.